This T cell receptor beta chain was found in a study of tumor-infiltrating lymphocytes in oesophageal squamous cell carcinoma (dated by TCRdb to the mid-2010s). A word on this clonotype: This clone's antigen is unknown. Base quality data are lacking; no much larger clone is found one base away.

The receptor library was made with PCR. Data came from an Illumina HiSeq 2000. Through fastp at Q25 and MiXCR, TCRdb rebuilt clones from the public reads, retaining in-frame beta chains. Each record represents a unique CDR3 protein, reported with the most common genes and DNA among its rows. This sample has about 14,000 distinct CDR3 sequences in its table, and over 40% of those were observed once. The ten largest clones add up to 40% to 55% of the sample. The CDR3, from cysteine to phenylalanine, totals 16 residues. Left in the record is the CDR3 DNA by itself, 48 bases read in frame from the first base. At the junction V is shortened by 3 bases and J by 2 bases; bases outside the gene matches: 8. Taken from the germline V gene (reference sequence), the CDR1 and CDR2 loops are MNHEY and SMNVEV.

This receptor was identified in a male donor with esophageal squamous cell carcinoma. Material for sequencing was blood. The chain employs TRBV27 and TRBJ2-3, with 7 middle bases fitting TRBD1. The CDR3 protein: CASSLRRQGSTDTQYF. In nucleotides, the sequence is TGTGCCAGCAGTTTGCGGAGACAGGGCTCCACAGATACGCAGTATTTT.